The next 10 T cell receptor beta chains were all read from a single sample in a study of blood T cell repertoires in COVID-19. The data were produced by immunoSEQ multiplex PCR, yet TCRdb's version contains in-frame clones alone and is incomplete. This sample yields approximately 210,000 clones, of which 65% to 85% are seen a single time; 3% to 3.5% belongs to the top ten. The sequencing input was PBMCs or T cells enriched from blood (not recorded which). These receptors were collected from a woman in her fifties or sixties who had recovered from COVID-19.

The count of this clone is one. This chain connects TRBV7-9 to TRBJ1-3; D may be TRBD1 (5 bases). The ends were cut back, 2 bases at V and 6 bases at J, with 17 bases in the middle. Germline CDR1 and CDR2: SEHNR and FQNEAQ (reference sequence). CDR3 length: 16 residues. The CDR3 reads CASSLFSHPGANTIYF. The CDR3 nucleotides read TGTGCCAGCAGCTTATTCTCCCATCCTGGGGCAAACACCATATATTTT.

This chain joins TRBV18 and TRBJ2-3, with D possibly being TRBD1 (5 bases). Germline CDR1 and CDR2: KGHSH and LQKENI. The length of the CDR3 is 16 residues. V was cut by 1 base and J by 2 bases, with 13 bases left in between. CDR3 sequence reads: CASSPHPPGNTDTQYF. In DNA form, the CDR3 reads TGTGCCAGCTCACCACACCCCCCAGGGAACACAGATACGCAGTATTTT.

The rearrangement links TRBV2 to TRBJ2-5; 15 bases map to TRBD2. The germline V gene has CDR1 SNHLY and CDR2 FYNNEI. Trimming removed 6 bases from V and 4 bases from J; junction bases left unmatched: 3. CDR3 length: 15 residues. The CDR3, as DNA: TGTGCCAGCAGCTGGACTAGCGGGAGGGGAGAGACCCAGTACTTC. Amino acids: CASSWTSGRGETQYF.

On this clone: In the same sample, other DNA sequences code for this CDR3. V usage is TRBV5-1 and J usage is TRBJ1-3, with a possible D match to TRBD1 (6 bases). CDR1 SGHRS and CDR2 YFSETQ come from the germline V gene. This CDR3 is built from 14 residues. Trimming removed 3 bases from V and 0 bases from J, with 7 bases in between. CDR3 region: CASSSDSSGNTIYF. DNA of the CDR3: TGCGCCAGCAGCTCGGACAGCTCTGGAAACACCATATATTTT.

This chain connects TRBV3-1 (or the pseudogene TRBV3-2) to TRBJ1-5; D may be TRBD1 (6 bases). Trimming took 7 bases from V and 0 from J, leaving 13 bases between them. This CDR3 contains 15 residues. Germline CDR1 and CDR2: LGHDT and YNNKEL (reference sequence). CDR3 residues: CASTTTGFSNQPQHF. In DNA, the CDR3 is TGTGCCAGCACCACCACAGGGTTTAGCAATCAGCCCCAGCATTTT.

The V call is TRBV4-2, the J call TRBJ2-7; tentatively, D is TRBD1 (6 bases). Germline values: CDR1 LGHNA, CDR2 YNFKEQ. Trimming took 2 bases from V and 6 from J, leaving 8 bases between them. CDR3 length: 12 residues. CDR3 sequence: CASSQQGREQYF. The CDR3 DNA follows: TGTGCCAGCAGCCAACAGGGGCGCGAGCAGTACTTC.

CDR3 amino acids: CASSTHFRGSGEKLFF. Written as DNA, the CDR3 is TGTGCCAGTAGTACCCATTTCCGCGGCTCTGGTGAAAAACTGTTTTTT. The V call is TRBV19, the J call TRBJ1-4; D unclear. This CDR3 is 16 amino acids long. In germline, CDR1 is LNHDA, CDR2 SQIVND (reference sequence). V shed 4 bases and J shed 7 bases, with 19 bases lying between them. Looking up the rest from reference TRBV19 and TRBJ1-4 gives the full variable domain: DGGITQSPKYLFRKEGQNVTLSCEQNLNHDAMYWYRQDPGQGLRLIYYSQIVNDFQKGDIAEGYSVSREKKESFPLTVTSAQKNPTAFYLCASSTHFRGSGEKLFFGSGTQLSVL.

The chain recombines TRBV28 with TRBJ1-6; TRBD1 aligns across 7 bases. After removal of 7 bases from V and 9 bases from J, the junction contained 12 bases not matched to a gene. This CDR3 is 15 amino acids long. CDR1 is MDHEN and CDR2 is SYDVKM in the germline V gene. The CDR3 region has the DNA TGTGCCAGCACCCAGACAGGGTATCAGTCTTCACCCCTCCACTTT. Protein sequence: CASTQTGYQSSPLHF.

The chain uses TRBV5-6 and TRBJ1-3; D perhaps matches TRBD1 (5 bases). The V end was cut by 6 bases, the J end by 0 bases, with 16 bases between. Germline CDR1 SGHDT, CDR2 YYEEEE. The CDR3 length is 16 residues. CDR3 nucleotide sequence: TGTGCCAGCATGGTGGGGGGTCCCGTCTCTGGAAACACCATATATTTT. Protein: CASMVGGPVSGNTIYF.

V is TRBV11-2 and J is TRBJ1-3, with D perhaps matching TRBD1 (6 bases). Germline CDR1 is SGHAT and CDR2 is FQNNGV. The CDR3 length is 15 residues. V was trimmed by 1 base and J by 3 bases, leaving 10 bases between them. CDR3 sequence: CASSLGRGRGNTIYF. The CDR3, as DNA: TGTGCCAGCAGCTTAGGCAGGGGACGTGGAAACACCATATATTTT.